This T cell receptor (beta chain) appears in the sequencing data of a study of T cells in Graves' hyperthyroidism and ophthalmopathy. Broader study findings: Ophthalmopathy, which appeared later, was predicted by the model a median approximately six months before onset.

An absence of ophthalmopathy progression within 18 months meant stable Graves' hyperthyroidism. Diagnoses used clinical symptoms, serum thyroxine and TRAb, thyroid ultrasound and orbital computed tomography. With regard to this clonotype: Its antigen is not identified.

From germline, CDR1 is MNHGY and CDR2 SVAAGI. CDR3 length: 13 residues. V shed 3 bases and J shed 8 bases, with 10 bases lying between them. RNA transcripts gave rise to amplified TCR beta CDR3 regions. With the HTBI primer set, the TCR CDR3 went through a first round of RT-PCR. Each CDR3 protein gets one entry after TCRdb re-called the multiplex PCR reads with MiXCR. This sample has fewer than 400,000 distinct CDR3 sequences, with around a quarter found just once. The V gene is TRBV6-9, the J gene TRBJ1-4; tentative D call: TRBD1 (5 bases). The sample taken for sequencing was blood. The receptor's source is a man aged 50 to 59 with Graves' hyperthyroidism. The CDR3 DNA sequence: TGTGCCAGCAGTTACCGGGGGACGGAAAAACTGTTTTTT. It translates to CASSYRGTEKLFF.